This T cell receptor beta chain was documented in a study of blood T cell repertoires in COVID-19. The wider study: Cohort 3 donors were reported recovered after two negative PCRs, clearance, or symptom resolution. PBMCs, B-cell-depleted T cells, or T cells were the source of the cDNA or gDNA that made up the material.

Participant age was roughly 18 to 89 years, and participants resided in 20 to 30 US areas. Allocation to cohorts depended on clinical history reported by the participants. Profiled with immunoSEQ multiplex PCR; TCRdb holds only in-frame clones, not every one. Of some 160,000 clones listed, around three quarters are singletons. Material: PBMCs or T cells enriched from blood (not recorded which). This receptor was obtained from a woman in her 70s in a cohort exposed to, infected with or recovered from COVID-19 (not recorded which).

CDR3 region: CASRQGLRPQHF. Written as DNA, the CDR3 is TGTGCCAGCAGACAGGGCTTGAGGCCCCAGCATTTT. This rearrangement joins TRBV12-3 or TRBV12-4 to TRBJ1-5; perhaps TRBD1 as D (6 bases). The V and J ends lost 6 bases and 9 bases respectively, with 12 bases between them. This CDR3 spans 12 amino acids.